This T cell receptor beta chain derives from a study of blood T cell repertoires in COVID-19. Study-wide context: The United States, Italy and Spain supplied acute and convalescent COVID-19 samples. Nucleic acid was either cDNA or gDNA, and it came from T cells, B-cell-depleted T cells, or PBMCs.

In the authors' methods: It was from reference gene primer amplification that nucleated cell counts were estimated. Generated by immunoSEQ multiplex PCR, the TCRdb table keeps only in-frame clones and is missing some. Clonal size and the V and J genes are those of that table, whereas D and trimming came from the DNA. The sample contains about 220,000 clones, 80% to 90% of which appear only once. The length of the CDR3 is 16 residues. The trim removed 1 base at V and 1 base at J, leaving 7 bases unmatched. CDR1 is SGHTA, CDR2 FQGNSA, per germline. Sequenced sample: peripheral blood. J is TRBJ2-7 and V is TRBV7-2, with 7 bases lining up with TRBD1. The TCR sequence derives from a man between 25 and 39 years old with active or convalescent COVID-19. In DNA form, the CDR3 reads TGTGCCAGCAGCTTAGGGGGGACAGCGATATCCTACGAGCAGTACTTC. Translating it yields CASSLGGTAISYEQYF. The full variable domain, rest sourced from reference TRBV7-2 and TRBJ2-7, is GAGVSQSPSNKVTEKGKDVELRCDPISGHTALYWYRQSLGQGLEFLIYFQGNSAPDKSGLPSDRFSAERTGGSVSTLTIQRTQQEDSAVYLCASSLGGTAISYEQYFGPGTRLTVT.